The rows below give T cell receptor beta chains drawn from one sample of a study of shared clonotypes between healthy human individuals. Assay: immunoSEQ multiplex PCR; the TCRdb copy retains only in-frame clones and omits some. The sample has approximately 480,000 clones; about 75% are singletons. Sequenced input: PBMCs. The receptors stem from a woman in her thirties or forties in good health. Some clones in this sample may be carry-over from other donors' samples. CDR3s include the opening cysteine and the closing phenylalanine or tryptophan. The D gene is left open where the match is weak. For some rows the clone size is stated as once, few or many, or as a class when expanded; others skip it.

>TRBJ1-1|-|13|-|TRBV30
CAWSKGPNTEAFF
TGTGCCTGGAGTAAAGGTCCGAACACTGAAGCTTTCTTT
>TRBJ2-2|-|15|TRBD1|TRBV19
CASSWTGANTGELFF
TGTGCCAGTAGTTGGACAGGCGCGAACACCGGGGAGCTGTTTTTT
>TRBJ2-3|-|15|TRBD1|TRBV28
CASSTPGTGDYTQYF
TGTGCCAGCAGTACCCCCGGGACAGGGGATTATACGCAGTATTTT
>TRBJ1-4|-|19|-|TRBV5-3
CARSLVQGSVSATNEKLFF
TGTGCCAGAAGCTTGGTACAGGGAAGCGTCTCAGCAACTAATGAAAAACTGTTTTTT
>TRBJ2-7|-|14|-|TRBV28
CASSFPGYSYEQYF
TGTGCCAGCAGTTTCCCGGGATACTCCTACGAGCAGTACTTC
>TRBJ1-1|few|14|TRBD1|TRBV18
CASSLQGSEGEAFF
TGTGCCAGCTCACTACAGGGGAGCGAGGGTGAAGCTTTCTTT
>TRBJ2-1|-|16|TRBD2|TRBV5-1
CASSSVAGGAGNEQFF
TGCGCCAGCAGCTCAGTAGCGGGAGGGGCCGGGAATGAGCAGTTCTTC
>TRBJ2-5|-|13|-|TRBV18
CASSPPPPETQYF
TGTGCCAGCTCACCACCCCCTCCGGAGACCCAGTACTTC
>TRBJ2-2|-|17|TRBD2|TRBV27
CASSLFGLDWAGGELFF
TGTGCCAGCAGTTTATTCGGACTAGATTGGGCGGGCGGGGAGCTGTTTTTT
>TRBJ2-3|-|14|-|TRBV19
CASSIYGSSDTQYF
TGTGCCAGTAGTATATACGGATCCTCGGATACGCAGTATTTT
>TRBJ2-3|-|14|TRBD2|TRBV5-4
CASSSREGSDTQYF
TGTGCCAGCAGCTCGAGGGAGGGTTCAGATACGCAGTATTTT
>TRBJ2-1|-|17|TRBD2|TRBV6-1
CASSVLAGGQGDNEQFF
TGTGCCAGCAGTGTACTAGCGGGAGGCCAGGGGGACAATGAGCAGTTCTTC
>TRBJ2-1|-|14|-|TRBV6-6
CASSLDPQYNEQFF
TGTGCCAGCAGTCTCGACCCCCAGTACAATGAGCAGTTCTTC
>TRBJ2-2|-|14|-|TRBV7-9
CASSLGRSTGELFF
TGTGCCAGCAGCTTAGGCAGGTCCACCGGGGAGCTGTTTTTT
>TRBJ2-7|-|16|-|TRBV4-2
CASSQSQARGEYEQYF
TGTGCCAGCAGCCAATCCCAGGCCAGGGGGGAGTACGAGCAGTACTTC
>TRBJ2-5|few|15|-|TRBV27
CASSQRQLFQETQYF
TGTGCCAGCAGTCAAAGACAGCTTTTCCAAGAGACCCAGTACTTC
>TRBJ2-2|once|14|-|TRBV7-7
CASSPRRDNGELFF
TGTGCCAGCAGCCCCCGACGGGACAACGGGGAGCTGTTTTTT
>TRBJ2-7|-|13|TRBD2|TRBV18
CASSRSGSNEQYF
TGTGCCAGCTCACGGAGCGGGAGTAACGAGCAGTACTTC
>TRBJ2-1|-|16|TRBD2|TRBV10-2
CASKVRGGNSYNEQFF
TGCGCCAGCAAGGTTCGGGGAGGGAACTCCTACAATGAGCAGTTCTTC
>TRBJ1-2|-|15|-|TRBV28
CASSGSVQGGMGYTF
TGTGCCAGCAGCGGCTCGGTTCAGGGCGGTATGGGCTACACCTTC
>TRBJ2-2|-|14|-|TRBV7-4
CASSLGRVAGELFF
TGTGCCAGCAGCTTAGGCAGGGTAGCCGGGGAGCTGTTTTTT
>TRBJ2-1|-|15|TRBD2|TRBV9
CASSALAGGYNEQFF
TGTGCCAGCAGCGCACTAGCGGGAGGGTACAATGAGCAGTTCTTC
>TRBJ2-1|-|16|-|TRBV27
CASSPIGAKRYNEQFF
TGTGCCAGCAGCCCGATAGGGGCAAAGAGATACAATGAGCAGTTCTTC
>TRBJ1-2|-|13|-|TRBV11-2
CASSAGQTGGYTF
TGTGCCAGCAGCGCGGGACAAACTGGGGGCTACACCTTC
>TRBJ2-3|-|16|TRBD1|TRBV7-9
CASTTGTGASSDTQYF
TGTGCCAGCACCACAGGGACAGGGGCGTCCTCAGATACGCAGTATTTT
>TRBJ2-7|-|18|TRBD2|TRBV28
CASSLVGPGLAGTYEQYF
TGTGCCAGCAGTTTAGTGGGTCCGGGACTAGCGGGCACCTACGAGCAGTACTTC
>TRBJ2-5|-|14|-|TRBV18
CASSRAGHEETQYF
TGTGCCAGCTCACGTGCAGGGCATGAAGAGACCCAGTACTTC
>TRBJ2-7|-|14|TRBD2|TRBV4-3
CASSQGLAGNEQYF
TGCGCCAGCAGCCAAGGACTAGCGGGAAACGAGCAGTACTTC
>TRBJ2-3|-|12|-|TRBV15
CATSRVGLAQYF
TGTGCCACCAGCAGAGTGGGGTTAGCGCAGTATTTT
>TRBJ2-1|-|16|TRBD2|TRBV5-5
CASRSTSGRSYNEQFF
TGTGCCAGCAGATCAACAAGCGGGAGGTCATACAATGAGCAGTTCTTC
>TRBJ1-1|-|14|-|TRBV18
CASSPRQTNTEAFF
TGTGCCAGCTCACCGCGACAGACGAACACTGAAGCTTTCTTT
>TRBJ2-1|-|20|TRBD2|TRBV28
CASSSGLAVIRPSSYNEQFF
TGTGCCAGCAGTTCCGGACTAGCGGTAATTCGACCATCCTCCTACAATGAGCAGTTCTTC
>TRBJ2-1|-|15|TRBD2|TRBV4-2
CASSQTWGEGPEQFF
TGTGCCAGCAGCCAAACATGGGGGGAGGGCCCTGAGCAGTTCTTC
>TRBJ2-3|-|13|-|TRBV11-2
CASSLDQGDTQYF
TGTGCCAGCAGCTTAGACCAGGGGGATACGCAGTATTTT
>TRBJ1-2|-|15|-|TRBV6-1
CASSEVDPSFYGYTF
TGTGCCAGCAGTGAAGTGGATCCATCATTCTATGGCTACACCTTC
>TRBJ2-7|-|12|-|TRBV27
CASSLIRGEQYF
TGTGCCAGCAGTTTGATAAGGGGCGAGCAGTACTTC
>TRBJ2-1|once|14|TRBD1|TRBV28
CASSSPTGGDEQFF
TGTGCCAGCAGTTCACCGACAGGGGGCGATGAGCAGTTCTTC
>TRBJ2-7|-|12|TRBD2|TRBV11-2
CASSLAGGEQYF
TGTGCCAGCAGCCTAGCGGGAGGCGAGCAGTACTTC
>TRBJ1-4|once|14|TRBD1|TRBV7-9
CASSPGQGSEKLFF
TGTGCCAGCAGCCCTGGACAGGGTAGTGAAAAACTGTTTTTT
>TRBJ1-1|-|13|-|TRBV11-3
CASSTLAGTEAFF
TGTGCCAGCAGCACCCTGGCGGGGACTGAAGCTTTCTTT
>TRBJ2-7|many|14|-|TRBV6-1
CASSVAESSYEQYF
TGTGCCAGCAGTGTTGCCGAGAGCTCCTACGAGCAGTACTTC
>TRBJ2-7|few|16|TRBD1|TRBV9
CASSPRTGTMRYEQYF
TGTGCCAGCAGCCCTCGGACAGGGACGATGCGGTACGAGCAGTACTTC
>TRBJ2-1|few|20|TRBD2|TRBV4-3
CASSQVWREGPLGYYNEQFF
TGCGCCAGCAGCCAAGTTTGGCGGGAGGGCCCCCTGGGATACTACAATGAGCAGTTCTTC
>TRBJ2-1|-|15|TRBD1|TRBV9
CASSPYRGPYNEQFF
TGTGCCAGCAGCCCATACAGGGGCCCCTACAATGAGCAGTTCTTC
>TRBJ2-7|once|13|-|TRBV11-3
CASSLDRQNEQYF
TGTGCCAGCAGCTTAGATCGTCAGAACGAGCAGTACTTC
>TRBJ1-5|-|13|TRBD1|TRBV18
CASSSTGDQPQHF
TGTGCCAGCTCATCTACAGGGGATCAGCCCCAGCATTTT
>TRBJ2-1|-|17|TRBD1|TRBV10-1
CASSAVRQGNPRNEQFF
TGCGCCAGCAGTGCCGTAAGACAGGGGAACCCCCGGAATGAGCAGTTCTTC
>TRBJ2-7|-|15|-|TRBV2
CASGALAASSYEQYF
TGTGCCAGCGGAGCCTTGGCGGCAAGCTCCTACGAGCAGTACTTC
>TRBJ2-5|many|14|-|TRBV11-2
CASSPTGPQETQYF
TGTGCCAGCAGCCCCACGGGACCTCAAGAGACCCAGTACTTC
>TRBJ2-1|-|15|TRBD2|TRBV6-1
CASSVGTSNYNEQFF
TGTGCCAGCAGTGTAGGGACTAGCAACTACAATGAGCAGTTCTTC
>TRBJ1-1|-|19|-|TRBV1
CTSSQDRRGPGARDTEAFF
TGCACCAGCAGCCAAGATAGGAGGGGACCGGGGGCGCGGGACACTGAAGCTTTCTTT
>TRBJ2-5|-|15|TRBD1|TRBV9
CASSPPRGPGETQYF
TGTGCCAGCAGCCCGCCCAGGGGGCCGGGGGAGACCCAGTACTTC
>TRBJ1-1|-|13|TRBD1|TRBV5-1
CASSLTGYTEAFF
TGCGCCAGCAGCCTGACAGGGTACACTGAAGCTTTCTTT
>TRBJ2-3|-|18|TRBD1|TRBV18
CASSPQEAGQGASDTQYF
TGTGCCAGCTCACCACAGGAGGCCGGACAGGGGGCGTCAGATACGCAGTATTTT